One sample yielded the 32 T cell receptor beta chains listed below, sequenced in a study of Ad26.COV2.S vaccination and SARS-CoV-2 variants. Method: immunoSEQ multiplex PCR; TCRdb's copy keeps in-frame clones and lacks some. The sample shows 350,000 to 600,000 clones, 89% of them seen only once. Treatment noted: some 20 received Ad26.COV2.S at low or high dose, single or two shots; several received placebo; per-sample allocation not given. Collection of the samples took place on day 63 after the first injection of vaccine or placebo. The sample here was peripheral blood, taken in a trial of Ad26.COV2.S vaccine versus placebo. These receptors all come from a person aged 18-65 years who received the Ad26.COV2.S COVID-19 vaccine or a placebo.

This rearrangement joins TRBV5-1 to TRBJ1-2; D is possibly TRBD1 (6 bases). V was cut by 2 bases and J by 7 bases, with 12 bases left in between. CDR3 length: 13 amino acids. The V gene's germline CDR1 is SGHRS and CDR2 YFSETQ. CDR3 sequence: CASSLETGFGYTF. The CDR3 DNA reads TGCGCCAGCAGCTTAGAAACAGGGTTTGGCTACACCTTC.

This chain connects TRBV6-5 to TRBJ1-1, with D possibly TRBD1 on 5 matching bases. The length of the CDR3 is 12 residues. Per germline, CDR1 MNHEY and CDR2 SVGAGI. Trimming removed 9 bases at V and 4 bases at J, with 12 bases between. The CDR3 DNA reads TGTGCCAGTCCGGGGGATTTCACTGAAGCTTTCTTT. Amino acids: CASPGDFTEAFF.

The gene calls are TRBV27 and TRBJ1-6; D is possibly TRBD1 (5 bases). CDR1 is MNHEY, CDR2 SMNVEV, per germline (reference sequence). CDR3 length: 17 residues. Trimming removed 5 bases at V and 9 bases at J, with 23 bases between. The CDR3 coding sequence is TGTGCCAGCAGTCCTATTAGGCGGGGCTTGAGGGGTTCACCCCTCCACTTT. It yields the protein CASSPIRRGLRGSPLHF.

In its sample, this clone was seen once. The CDR3 spells CAISDLKGSNYGYTF. Here the CDR3 DNA reads TGTGCCATCAGTGACTTAAAGGGTTCTAACTATGGCTACACCTTC. The J gene is TRBJ1-2, the V gene TRBV10-3; D call uncertain. With 3 bases removed from V and 0 bases from J, the gap between germline ends came to 11 bases. The CDR3 covers 15 residues. The germline V gene encodes CDR1 ENHRY and CDR2 SYGVKD.

J is TRBJ1-5 and V is TRBV28, with D possibly being TRBD1 (6 bases). Germline V lookup: CDR1 MDHEN, CDR2 SYDVKM. This CDR3 has 17 amino acids. Trimming took 6 bases from V and 7 from J, leaving 25 bases between them. CDR3 sequence: CASRRNHREGVVQPQHF. As DNA, the CDR3 is TGTGCCAGCAGGAGGAATCACAGGGAAGGGGTGGTGCAGCCCCAGCATTTT.

V and J are TRBV4-1 and TRBJ2-1, with 14 positions matching TRBD2. From germline, CDR1 is MGHRA and CDR2 YSYEKL. There are 19 residues in the CDR3. V lost 3 bases and J lost 0; bases outside the gene matches: 7. The CDR3 DNA follows: TGCGCCAGCAGCCAGAGGGGACTAGCGGGGGAGAGCTCCTACAATGAGCAGTTCTTC. It is translated as CASSQRGLAGESSYNEQFF.

V is TRBV12-3 or TRBV12-4 and J is TRBJ1-1; unclear D gene. The CDR3 sequence is 13 residues long. V lost 2 bases, J lost 1 base, and 5 bases lay in between. CDR3 DNA sequence: TGTGCCAGCAGTTTACGGGCGAACACTGAAGCTTTCTTT. Translating it yields CASSLRANTEAFF.

V and J are TRBV7-2 and TRBJ2-7, with D unresolved. In germline, CDR1 is SGHTA, CDR2 FQGNSA. This CDR3 is 17 amino acids long. V was shortened by 7 bases and J by 5 bases, with 27 bases between the two germline ends. CDR3 sequence (DNA): TGTGCCAGCAACTCCCGCGGTCCCTTAGGAGCTTTCCACGAGCAGTACTTC. Translating gives CASNSRGPLGAFHEQYF.

This rearrangement joins TRBV6-2 or TRBV6-3 to TRBJ2-1; no clear D gene. V lost 0 bases and J lost 9, with 9 bases in between. From germline, CDR1 is MNHEY and CDR2 SVGEGT. The CDR3 is 13 amino acids. The CDR3 nucleotides are TGTGCCAGCAGTTACTCGAAAGCCCGTGAGCAGTTCTTC. Protein sequence: CASSYSKAREQFF.

The chain employs TRBV27 and TRBJ1-2, with D hard to call. Trimming removed 2 bases at V and 6 bases at J, with 7 bases between. This CDR3 is built from 12 residues. The V gene's germline CDR1 is MNHEY and CDR2 SMNVEV (reference sequence). The CDR3 bases are TGTGCCAGCAGTTTAAAGGGCGATGGCTACACCTTC. Residues: CASSLKGDGYTF.

This clone was observed a single time. The chain employs TRBV5-1 and TRBJ1-1; D may be TRBD1 (5 bases). The CDR3 totals 14 residues. Germline-derived CDR1 and CDR2 are SGHRS and YFSETQ. Trimming stripped 3 bases from V and 1 base from J, with 10 bases between. CDR3 protein: CASSYRTQNTEAFF. CDR3 DNA: TGCGCCAGCAGCTACCGGACACAGAACACTGAAGCTTTCTTT.

This chain uses TRBV7-9 with TRBJ1-1; D unresolved. V lost 5 bases and J 1 base, leaving 11 bases between the germline ends. Germline CDR1 reads SEHNR; CDR2 reads FQNEAQ (reference sequence). This CDR3 region has 14 residues. The CDR3 sequence: CASSESSWNTEAFF. For the CDR3, the DNA is TGTGCCAGCAGCGAGAGTTCATGGAACACTGAAGCTTTCTTT.

V and J are TRBV5-1 and TRBJ2-1; D gene uncertain. The CDR3 extends over 12 amino acids. Germline values: CDR1 SGHRS, CDR2 YFSETQ. V was cut by 4 bases and J by 8 bases, with 10 bases left in between. The CDR3: CASSPLRDEQFF. CDR3 in DNA: TGCGCCAGCAGCCCGCTTAGGGATGAGCAGTTCTTC.

The V call is TRBV9, the J call TRBJ2-3; 9 nucleotides align to TRBD2. CDR1 and CDR2 (germline): SGDLS, YYNGEE. J lost 6 bases, V lost 3 bases, and 11 bases had no gene match. CDR3 length equals 16 residues. The CDR3: CASSATSGSSLDTQYF. The CDR3 coding sequence is TGTGCCAGCAGCGCGACTAGCGGAAGCTCGCTGGATACGCAGTATTTT.

This chain connects TRBV4-1 to TRBJ1-6; D is ambiguous. Germline values: CDR1 MGHRA, CDR2 YSYEKL. This CDR3 contains 12 residues. Trimming took 1 base from V and 8 from J, leaving 3 bases between them. Written as DNA, the CDR3 is TGCGCCAGCAGCCAAGTTTATTCACCCCTCCACTTT. Amino acid sequence: CASSQVYSPLHF.

This chain connects TRBV19 to TRBJ1-5; D is unclear. The CDR3 totals 17 residues. V lost 4 bases, J lost 4 bases, and 20 bases lay in between. The V gene's germline CDR1 is LNHDA and CDR2 SQIVND (reference sequence). The CDR3 DNA follows: TGTGCCAGTAGTACCGAAATAGGCGGGGTTGGGAATCAGCCCCAGCATTTT. It encodes CASSTEIGGVGNQPQHF.

The chain carries TRBV28 and TRBJ1-4, with 12 bases matching TRBD1. Trimming at V came to 11 bases and at J to 7 bases, leaving 11 bases not matched to a gene. The CDR3 is 15 residues long. Germline CDR1 and CDR2: MDHEN and SYDVKM. The CDR3 coding sequence is TGTGCCGCCCGGGACAGGGGGCTCGGCGGTGAAAAACTGTTTTTT. Translation gives CAARDRGLGGEKLFF.

The rearrangement links TRBV7-6 to TRBJ2-5; tentative D call: TRBD2 (5 bases). V gave up 9 bases and J gave up 0 bases, with 23 bases separating them. Per germline, CDR1 SGHVS and CDR2 FNYEAQ. This CDR3 comprises 17 residues. The CDR3 DNA reads as TGTGCCAGTTCAAGGAGGAGGCTACTTAAGTACCAAGAGACCCAGTACTTC. Residues: CASSRRRLLKYQETQYF.

The chain is built from TRBV6-2 or TRBV6-3 and TRBJ2-3, with D unresolved. The CDR3 runs 15 residues. Germline V lookup: CDR1 MNHEY, CDR2 SVGEGT. V lost 3 bases to trimming and J lost 2 bases, with 12 bases between them. DNA of the CDR3: TGTGCCAGCAGTTATAACGAGGAGTCCACAGATACGCAGTATTTT. Its protein is CASSYNEESTDTQYF.

The rearrangement uses TRBV30 and TRBJ2-1, with 7 bases matching TRBD2. The CDR3 totals 14 residues. Germline V gene sequence: CDR1 GTSNPN, CDR2 SVGIG (reference sequence). The V segment lost 3 bases and the J segment 7 bases; nucleotides outside the gene matches: 9. Here the CDR3 DNA reads TGTGCCTGGAGGCTGGCGGGAGCCTTAAATGAGCAGTTCTTC. Translation gives CAWRLAGALNEQFF.

The V gene is TRBV27, the J gene TRBJ2-5, with 12 nucleotides matching TRBD2. The germline CDR1 and CDR2 sequences are MNHEY and SMNVEV (reference sequence). V trimming: 2 bases; J trimming: 5 bases; junction bases outside the gene matches: 12. The CDR3 consists of 18 residues. This CDR3 is CASSLGLAGGSRVETQYF. DNA of the CDR3: TGTGCCAGCAGTTTAGGTCTAGCGGGAGGGTCCCGGGTTGAGACCCAGTACTTC.

The rearrangement links TRBV30 to TRBJ1-6; 9 bases are a match to TRBD1. This CDR3 has 15 amino acids. Germline lookup yields CDR1 GTSNPN and CDR2 SVGIG (reference sequence). J gave up 8 bases and V 4 bases, and 9 bases lay outside the gene matches. The CDR3 DNA sequence: TGTGCCTGGAAACTGGGGGACAGGGATTATTCACCCCTCCACTTT. It codes for CAWKLGDRDYSPLHF.

This chain uses TRBV20-1 with TRBJ2-1, with D possibly TRBD2 on 7 matching bases. The CDR3 is 14 residues long. Trimming left V 3 bases short and J 5 bases short, with 14 bases between. Germline CDR1 DFQATT, CDR2 SNEGSKA (reference sequence). The CDR3 DNA reads TGCAGTGCTAGTTGGGGGGGGCGAAACAATGAGCAGTTCTTC. This codes for CSASWGGRNNEQFF.

The chain employs TRBV5-1 and TRBJ2-1; 9 bases align to TRBD2. The CDR3 is 15 residues long. V gave up 1 base and J gave up 4 bases; unmatched junction bases: 3. From germline, CDR1 is SGHRS and CDR2 YFSETQ. The CDR3 bases are TGCGCCAGCAGCTTGCCTAGCGGGGTTTACAATGAGCAGTTCTTC. Translation: CASSLPSGVYNEQFF.

DNA of the CDR3: TGCAGCGTCGGCCCCTTTTCTAGCACAGATACGCAGTATTTT. The encoded protein is CSVGPFSSTDTQYF. The rearrangement links TRBV29-1 to TRBJ2-3; D ambiguous. Germline-derived CDR1 and CDR2 are SQVTM and ANQGSEA. V was shortened by 6 bases and J by 0 bases, with 13 bases between the two germline ends. This CDR3 region has 14 residues.

The gene calls are TRBV2 and TRBJ1-5; D is undetermined. The CDR3 sequence is 16 residues long. Trimming pared 7 bases from V and 0 bases from J, leaving 16 bases between. CDR1 is SNHLY and CDR2 is FYNNEI in the germline V gene. The CDR3 nucleotides read TGTGCCAGCACCTCTGATGACGGTGTTAGCAATCAGCCCCAGCATTTT. Amino acid sequence: CASTSDDGVSNQPQHF.

The genes are TRBV24-1 and TRBJ1-5; the match to TRBD1 covers 7 bases. CDR1 and CDR2 (germline): KGHDR, SFDVKD. The CDR3 spans 18 residues. The V gene end was trimmed by 3 bases and the J gene end by 10 bases; junction bases not matched to a gene: 20. Written as DNA, the CDR3 is TGTGCCACCAGTGATCCGAGGGGGGGGACAGCCGGTACGGAACCCCAGCATTTT. Encoded protein: CATSDPRGGTAGTEPQHF.

The rearrangement uses TRBV6-6 and TRBJ1-3; 7 nucleotides line up with TRBD1. Germline CDR1 MNHNY, CDR2 SVGAGI (reference sequence). The CDR3 has 15 residues. V gave up 0 bases and J gave up 2 bases; unmatched junction bases: 1. The CDR3 nucleotides are TGTGCCAGCAGTTACTCTGGACAGGCTGGAAACACCATATATTTT. Protein: CASSYSGQAGNTIYF.

The V and J genes are TRBV6-5 and TRBJ2-5; 8 bases align to TRBD2. V trimming: 6 bases; J trimming: 5 bases; junction bases outside the gene matches: 8. The CDR3 contains 14 residues. CDR1 is MNHEY, CDR2 SVGAGI, per germline. The CDR3 spells CASRRTGGPETQYF. DNA of the CDR3: TGTGCCAGCAGGAGGACGGGGGGGCCGGAGACCCAGTACTTC.

The chain uses TRBV20-1 and TRBJ1-1; tentative D call: TRBD1 (6 bases). The V end lost 3 bases, the J end lost 2 bases, and 13 bases lay between the germline ends. CDR3 length: 14 residues. Germline-derived CDR1 and CDR2 are DFQATT and SNEGSKA (reference sequence). The CDR3 DNA reads TGCAGTGCTAGTACGGCAGGGGAAAACACTGAAGCTTTCTTT. Amino acid sequence: CSASTAGENTEAFF.

The chain uses TRBV5-1 and TRBJ1-5; 8 nucleotides align to TRBD1. Trimming removed 3 bases from V and 0 bases from J; junction bases left unmatched: 5. Germline values: CDR1 SGHRS, CDR2 YFSETQ. This CDR3 contains 16 residues. The CDR3 region has the DNA TGCGCCAGCAGCTGGGGGACAGGTGATAGCAATCAGCCCCAGCATTTT. Amino acids: CASSWGTGDSNQPQHF.

The chain combines TRBV4-1 with TRBJ2-7; TRBD1 is a possible D gene (6 bases). CDR1 MGHRA and CDR2 YSYEKL come from the germline V gene. V was clipped by 1 base and J by 7 bases, with 17 bases between them. The CDR3 length is 15 residues. The CDR3 reads CASSQVQGFPGEQYF. CDR3 sequence (DNA): TGCGCCAGCAGCCAAGTTCAGGGGTTTCCGGGAGAGCAGTACTTC.